This T cell receptor delta chain stems from a study of gamma-delta T cells after stem cell transplantation. With CATT, TCRdb re-called clones from the RT-PCR reads. The data contain approximately 2,000 delta-chain clones, 24% of them singletons. This CDR3 region has 25 residues. The germline gives CDR1 GEAIGNYY, CDR2 EKD. V lost 3 bases, J lost 3 bases, and 36 bases stayed unmatched. The sample holds a few counts of this clone. Sequenced input: gamma-delta T cells. This clonotype was sampled from a human donor. It is not recorded whose cells these are; they may come from a transplant donor. The chain has TRDV2 and TRDJ1; 10 bases line up with TRDD3. DNA for the CDR3: TGTGCCTGTGACCCCGTCCCTTCCTTCCGGATGTCCCACACTGGGGGATCGGGGCTGGCCGATAAACTCATCTTT. Protein product: CACDPVPSFRMSHTGGSGLADKLIF.